This TCR beta chain was captured by sequencing in a study of shared clonotypes between healthy human individuals (dated by TCRdb to the early 2020s). General notes on the study: The cohort included three men and a couple of women between 18 and 49 years of age. For each donor, CD4 naive and CD4 memory were each given three plates, CD8 naive was given two plates, and CD8 memory was given one plate. To estimate repertoire size and how much clonotype sharing occurs between individuals, the study deeply sequenced the blood TCR repertoires of about five healthy adults. To increase sequencing depth and limit assay-specific biases, different laboratories used diverse techniques to prepare libraries and sequence TCR repertoires. Per donor, leukapheresis produced somewhere between about 0.85 and 9.5 billion PBMCs. General findings and caveats noted by the study authors: Only blood was sampled, and tissue TCR repertoires likely differ from those in blood. Around 5% of naive CD4, 3.5% of naive CD8, approximately 2% of memory CD4, and 0.35% to 0.5% of memory CD8 clonotypes were shared across a few donors. Compared with non-shared clonotypes, the clonotypes found in all four sorted-subset donors had higher generation probabilities. Estimated clonotype richness was generally larger for naive than for memory subsets. Even with the large sequencing depth, rarefaction of the sorted-subset datasets indicated that sequencing was incomplete. Because the study included a small number of donors, the genetic and exposure-history diversity represented was limited. Pairwise subsampling indicated that sequencing depth was expected to affect the degree of clonotype sharing among donors.

Using the deep immunoSEQ assay, multiplex PCR amplified TCR CDR3 regions from genomic DNA. Extracted genomic DNA from each cell subset was distributed evenly across all wells of several immunoSEQ 96-well plates, and each plate was treated as a replicate. Each replicate PCR for sorted subsets received approximately 200 ng genomic DNA, equal to 28,000 or so T cell genomes. Purified libraries were measured with a Qubit 3.0 fluorometer, size-checked on a Bioanalyzer 2100, and measured again with the KAPA Library Quantification kit. Each immunoSEQ 96-well plate was sequenced on its own single-read 150-cycle Illumina NextSeq 550 flow cell. Per the original workflow: Because the immunoSEQ output held only junctional sequences and lacked quality scores, the filtering could not match the filtering applied to full-length reads. Sequences were annotated with PyIR, a Python wrapper for IgBLAST v1.9, using IMGT germline references to assign V/J genes and CDR3. Reads with weak V/J assignments (E-value above 1e-6), missing CDR3, stop codons, out-of-frame junctions, or ambiguous translated residues were removed. V3J clonotypes were defined by identical inferred V gene, J gene, and CDR3 amino acid sequence. The percentage overlap between two repertoires was calculated by dividing the number of shared unique clonotypes by the size of the smaller repertoire. Repertoire richness was assessed with RTK rarefaction, the Chao1 estimator, and Recon v2.1 estimates of unobserved clonotypes. Generation probabilities were computed with OLGA for all TCRbeta clonotypes obtained by the gDNA method from a handful of donors. Entries here come from immuneACCESS through TCRdb and include only in-frame sequences with V and J called. Some clones fail to appear in such tables; in the studies checked, an unresolved V gene covers under half of the shortfall, and the cause of the remainder is unknown. V, J and clone size were drawn from that table, and D and trimming were deduced from the DNA. Across this sample there are roughly 2.5 million clones, with about 92% seen only once. The ten most abundant clones make up over 0.12% of the sample.

Trimming takes 4 bases off V and 1 base off J; junction bases not matched to a gene: 4. Looking up the germline V gene yields CDR1 SGHRS and CDR2 YFSETQ. The CDR3 numbers 14 residues from cysteine through phenylalanine. The retained sequence is limited to the CDR3, 42 bases, with the frame set at the first base. Concerning this clone: Its antigen has not been determined. Per-base quality was not reported, and no clone a single base away is much larger than it.

Healthy HIV-negative adults with no recently reported acute infections or vaccinations were included as donors. Every donor was a Caucasian adult living in Nashville, Tennessee, USA. Magnetic negative selection was used to enrich CD4+ T cells, after which naive cells were positively selected on CD45RA and the negative fraction became the memory subset. Blood was collected by leukapheresis, and PBMCs were isolated by Ficoll-Histopaque density gradient centrifugation and then cryopreserved in liquid nitrogen vapor phase. Analytical flow cytometry was used to check the purity and quantity of each magnetically sorted T cell population. Each sorted fraction had its genomic DNA isolated and then quantified by UV absorbance on a Nanodrop 2000c.

This receptor was identified in a man younger than 35 in good health. The chain employs TRBV5-1 and TRBJ2-5; 7 bases in the middle match TRBD1. Sequenced: naive CD4+ T cells sorted from blood. The cell subset or site label on this specimen signifies: CD45RA+ positively selected. CDR3 loop: CASSQGQPQETQYF. The sequenced DNA: TGCGCCAGCAGCCAGGGACAGCCCCAAGAGACCCAGTACTTC.